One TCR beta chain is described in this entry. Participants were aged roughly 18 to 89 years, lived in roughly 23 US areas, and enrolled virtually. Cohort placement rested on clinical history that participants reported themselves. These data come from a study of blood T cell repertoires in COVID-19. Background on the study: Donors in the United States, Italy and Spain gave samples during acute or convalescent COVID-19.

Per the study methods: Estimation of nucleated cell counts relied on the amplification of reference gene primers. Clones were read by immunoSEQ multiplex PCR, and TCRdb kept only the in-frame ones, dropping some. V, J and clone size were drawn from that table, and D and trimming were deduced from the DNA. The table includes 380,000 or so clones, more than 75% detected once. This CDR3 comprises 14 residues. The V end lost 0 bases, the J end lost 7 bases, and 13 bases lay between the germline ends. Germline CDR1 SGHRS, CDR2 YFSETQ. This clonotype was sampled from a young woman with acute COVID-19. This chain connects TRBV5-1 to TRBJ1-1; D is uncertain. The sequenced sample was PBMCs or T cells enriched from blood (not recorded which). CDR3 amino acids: CASSLVVLEHEAFF. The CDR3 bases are TGCGCCAGCAGCTTGGTGGTGTTAGAGCATGAAGCTTTCTTT.